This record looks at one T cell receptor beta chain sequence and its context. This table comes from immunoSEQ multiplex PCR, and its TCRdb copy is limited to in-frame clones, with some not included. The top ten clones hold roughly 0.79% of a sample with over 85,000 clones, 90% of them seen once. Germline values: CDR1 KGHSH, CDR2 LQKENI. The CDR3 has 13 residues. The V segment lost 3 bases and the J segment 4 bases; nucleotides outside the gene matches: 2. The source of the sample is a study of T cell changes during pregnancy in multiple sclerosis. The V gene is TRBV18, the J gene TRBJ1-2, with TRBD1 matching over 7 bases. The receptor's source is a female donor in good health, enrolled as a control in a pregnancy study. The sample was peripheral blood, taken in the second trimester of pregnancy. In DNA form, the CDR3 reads TGTGCCAGCTCACCCCGACAGGGCTATGGCTACACCTTC. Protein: CASSPRQGYGYTF.